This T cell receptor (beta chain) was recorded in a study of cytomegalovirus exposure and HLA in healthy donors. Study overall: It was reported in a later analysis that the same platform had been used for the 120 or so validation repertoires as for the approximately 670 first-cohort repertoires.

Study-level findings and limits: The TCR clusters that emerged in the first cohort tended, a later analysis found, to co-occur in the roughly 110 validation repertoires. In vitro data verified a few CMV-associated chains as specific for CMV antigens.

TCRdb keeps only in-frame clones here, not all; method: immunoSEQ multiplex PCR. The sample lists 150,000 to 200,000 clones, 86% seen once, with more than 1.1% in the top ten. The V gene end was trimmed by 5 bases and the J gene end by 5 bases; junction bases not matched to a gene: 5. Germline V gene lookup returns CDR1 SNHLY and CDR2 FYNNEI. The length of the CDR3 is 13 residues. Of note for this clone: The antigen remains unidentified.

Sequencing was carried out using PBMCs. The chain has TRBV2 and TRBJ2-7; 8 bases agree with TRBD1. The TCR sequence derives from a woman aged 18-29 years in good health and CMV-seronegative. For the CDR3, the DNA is TGTGCCAGCAGTAACGACAGGGGCCACGAGCAGTACTTC. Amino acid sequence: CASSNDRGHEQYF.